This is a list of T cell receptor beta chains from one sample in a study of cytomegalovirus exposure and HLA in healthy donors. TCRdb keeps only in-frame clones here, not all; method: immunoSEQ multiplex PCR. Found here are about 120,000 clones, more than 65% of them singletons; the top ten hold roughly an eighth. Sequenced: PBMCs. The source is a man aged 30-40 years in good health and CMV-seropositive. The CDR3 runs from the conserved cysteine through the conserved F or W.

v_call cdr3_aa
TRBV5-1 CASGPRTGKETQYF
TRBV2 CASSERAEVDTQYF
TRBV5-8 CASSYGGHNEQFF
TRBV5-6 CASSLSWYRDKETQYF
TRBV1 CTSSQDWPGGEGRRYTF
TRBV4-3 CASSQDPTSGANIQYF
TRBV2 CAISPPPGTSGGAADTQYF
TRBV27 CASSSGTAAEQYF
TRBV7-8 CASSLVLYEQYF
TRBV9 CASSGFEGQGVDEQYF
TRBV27 CASSLWVAGGQGDTQYF
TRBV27 CASQTLAGARETQYF
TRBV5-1 CASSFGWVTDNSPLHF
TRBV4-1 CASSPGSAKNSQYF
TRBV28 CASSFRQGWGYTF
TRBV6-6 CASSYGQGSQPQHF
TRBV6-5 CASSDRSYNEQFF
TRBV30 CACTTGLAGGLTYEQYF
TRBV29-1 CSVEPRGASGQETQYF
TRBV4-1 CASSQRAGVDYGYTF
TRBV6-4 CASSRDPGGPQHF
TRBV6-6 CASSFADGLTYEQYF
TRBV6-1 CASSETSGGAAEQFF
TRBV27 CASRNRDRAYEQYF
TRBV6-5 CASSRDSGYEQYF
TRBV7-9 CASSLGQGTNYGYTF
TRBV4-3 CASSQDPGPAAVTQYF
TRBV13 CASSPARGATNYGYTF
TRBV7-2 CASSLAPRVYGYTF
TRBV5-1 CASSPGQGAGSPLHF
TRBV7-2 CASSTGPTNSNQPQHF
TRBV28 CASSWDLAGGWDTQYF
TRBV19 CASSESATNEKLFF
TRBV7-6 CASSLQGNTEAFF
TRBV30 CASLDRGDGYTF
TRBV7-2 CASSLGGENEQFF
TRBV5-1 CASSLGGSRTEAFF
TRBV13 CASSLPDILYNEQFF
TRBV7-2 CASSPAEGGYEQYF
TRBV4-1 CASSPHSSGANVLTF
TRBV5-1 CASSLAGGSEQYF
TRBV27 CASSPGTSGGNTQYF
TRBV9 CASSTGTLTEAFF
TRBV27 CASRVGGARDEQYF
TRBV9 CASSGGGDEQYF
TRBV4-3 CASSQGREMNTEAFF
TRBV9 CASSETGTGAYEQYF
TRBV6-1 CASSVRDRDNEKLFF
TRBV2 CASTKNRGPQHF
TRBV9 CASGGSRYYGYTF
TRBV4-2 CASSQDRGTSQYEQYF
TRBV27 CASSRFWTGRDNEQFF
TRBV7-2 CASSLWGQGNQPQHF
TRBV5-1 CASNLQGGDEKLFF
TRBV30 CAWSVWRGQETQYF
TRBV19 CASSIVGDYNEQFF
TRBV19 CASSIDRTGAMNTEAFF
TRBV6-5 CASSYDRGQPQHF
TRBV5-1 CASSLETSGGYNEQFF
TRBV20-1 CRSGQGAKAFF